These 3 T cell receptor beta chains were all obtained from the same sample, sequenced in a study of blood T cells in healthy people across ages. A J-beta primer mix and a sample-barcoded 5' primer were used in a second PCR of about 6 to 12 cycles. TCRdb redid the calling of the 5' RACE reads with MiXCR, one entry per CDR3 protein. The sample contains a few hundred thousand distinct CDR3 sequences, about a quarter of which appear only once. The same sample was also used in a study of T cells of mothers and their children.

Material: blood. These receptors were taken from a boy aged 2 to 9 in good health.

The rearrangement joins TRBV7-2 to TRBJ2-5, with D possibly called TRBD1 or TRBD2 (5 bases each). The CDR3 is made up of 14 amino acids. The V gene's germline CDR1 is SGHTA and CDR2 FQGNSA. Trimming took 5 bases from V and 4 from J, leaving 14 bases between them. This CDR3 is CASSPGTRAETQYF. The CDR3 DNA is TGTGCCAGCAGCCCGGGGACCAGGGCAGAGACCCAGTACTTC.

In its sample, this clonotype was seen many times. The chain employs TRBV5-1 and TRBJ2-1; TRBD2 might be the D (6 bases). The V end lost 0 bases, the J end lost 4 bases, and 17 bases lay between the germline ends. In germline, CDR1 is SGHRS, CDR2 YFSETQ. The length of the CDR3 is 17 residues. CDR3 sequence reads: CASSLVSSVGGYNEQFF. The DNA of the CDR3 is TGCGCCAGCAGCTTGGTTTCTTCTGTGGGAGGTTACAATGAGCAGTTCTTC. The variable domain in full, with the rest retrieved from reference TRBV5-1 and TRBJ2-1, is KAGVTQTPRYLIKTRGQQVTLSCSPISGHRSVSWYQQTPGQGLQFLFEYFSETQRNKGNFPGRFSGRQFSNSRSEMNVSTLELGDSALYLCASSLVSSVGGYNEQFFGPGTRLTVL.

This clonotype was observed a few times. The V and J genes are TRBV6-5 and TRBJ2-7, with 7 bases identical to TRBD2. V trimming: 5 bases; J trimming: 5 bases; junction bases outside the gene matches: 6. The V gene's germline CDR1 is MNHEY and CDR2 SVGAGI. CDR3 length: 13 amino acids. The DNA of the CDR3 is TGTGCCAGCAGTCTTGGACTAGGGAACGAGCAGTACTTC. It specifies CASSLGLGNEQYF.